A selection of T cell receptor beta chains follows, all from one sample in a study of cytomegalovirus exposure and HLA in healthy donors. Only in-frame clones appear in the TCRdb table, and some are missing; sequencing was by immunoSEQ multiplex PCR. The sample yields about 160,000 clones, about 88% seen once. Sequencing was done on a sample of PBMCs. The receptor set was obtained from a woman under 30 in good health and CMV-seronegative. Each CDR3 is given with its conserved first and last residue. Fields, in order: D gene, CDR3 length, V gene, clone size, J gene, CDR3 protein, CDR3 DNA. A D gene is named only where the DNA matches it firmly. Size is omitted from some rows. Given values are once, few, many or a class for expanded clones.

d_call: -
cdr3_length: 14
v_call: TRBV6-1
clone_size: -
j_call: TRBJ1-1
cdr3_aa: CASRNREEGTEAFF
cdr3_nt: TGTGCCAGCAGAAACAGGGAAGAAGGGACTGAAGCTTTCTTT

d_call: TRBD2
cdr3_length: 15
v_call: TRBV28
clone_size: -
j_call: TRBJ2-2
cdr3_aa: CASSLRGSATGELFF
cdr3_nt: TGTGCCAGCAGTTTGCGGGGGAGTGCGACCGGGGAGCTGTTTTTT

d_call: -
cdr3_length: 14
v_call: TRBV19
clone_size: -
j_call: TRBJ1-1
cdr3_aa: CASSIVNGLTEAFF
cdr3_nt: TGTGCCAGTAGTATAGTGAACGGTCTGACTGAAGCTTTCTTT

d_call: -
cdr3_length: 11
v_call: TRBV30
clone_size: -
j_call: TRBJ1-1
cdr3_aa: CAWSAGAEAFF
cdr3_nt: TGTGCCTGGAGTGCCGGGGCTGAAGCTTTCTTT

d_call: -
cdr3_length: 14
v_call: TRBV10-1
clone_size: -
j_call: TRBJ1-1
cdr3_aa: CASSDPRRDTEAFF
cdr3_nt: TGCGCCAGCAGTGACCCCCGGAGGGACACTGAAGCTTTCTTT

d_call: TRBD1
cdr3_length: 13
v_call: TRBV19
clone_size: few
j_call: TRBJ1-6
cdr3_aa: CAGKGQGDSPLHF
cdr3_nt: TGTGCCGGAAAGGGACAGGGGGATTCACCCCTCCACTTT

d_call: -
cdr3_length: 15
v_call: TRBV28
clone_size: -
j_call: TRBJ2-7
cdr3_aa: CASSLLEFGRSEQYF
cdr3_nt: TGTGCCAGCAGTTTACTGGAGTTCGGTCGCAGCGAGCAGTACTTC

d_call: -
cdr3_length: 14
v_call: TRBV6-1
clone_size: -
j_call: TRBJ1-4
cdr3_aa: CASSELWSSEKLFF
cdr3_nt: TGTGCCAGCAGTGAGTTGTGGAGTAGTGAAAAACTGTTTTTT

d_call: -
cdr3_length: 16
v_call: TRBV6-5
clone_size: few
j_call: TRBJ2-6
cdr3_aa: CASSYTTGTGANVLTF
cdr3_nt: TGTGCCAGCAGTTATACGACAGGTACTGGGGCCAACGTCCTGACTTTC

d_call: -
cdr3_length: 12
v_call: TRBV18
clone_size: -
j_call: TRBJ2-5
cdr3_aa: CASSPLRETQYF
cdr3_nt: TGTGCCAGCTCACCCCTCAGAGAGACCCAGTACTTC

d_call: -
cdr3_length: 16
v_call: TRBV15
clone_size: -
j_call: TRBJ1-5
cdr3_aa: CATSRVGRGVDQPQHF
cdr3_nt: TGTGCCACCAGCAGAGTTGGGAGGGGGGTTGATCAGCCCCAGCATTTT

d_call: TRBD1
cdr3_length: 15
v_call: TRBV27
clone_size: -
j_call: TRBJ2-7
cdr3_aa: CASSHSGTATYEQYF
cdr3_nt: TGTGCCAGCAGCCATTCCGGGACAGCCACCTACGAGCAGTACTTC

d_call: TRBD2
cdr3_length: 15
v_call: TRBV6-5
clone_size: -
j_call: TRBJ2-3
cdr3_aa: CASSYLGGGTDTQYF
cdr3_nt: TGTGCCAGCAGTTACTTGGGGGGGGGAACAGATACGCAGTATTTT

d_call: -
cdr3_length: 11
v_call: TRBV28
clone_size: -
j_call: TRBJ2-7
cdr3_aa: CASSLEREQYF
cdr3_nt: TGTGCCAGCAGTTTAGAGCGCGAGCAGTACTTC

d_call: TRBD1
cdr3_length: 15
v_call: TRBV9
clone_size: -
j_call: TRBJ2-1
cdr3_aa: CASSDRTGAPGEQFF
cdr3_nt: TGTGCCAGCAGCGATCGGACAGGGGCCCCCGGGGAGCAGTTCTTC

d_call: -
cdr3_length: 14
v_call: TRBV6-1
clone_size: -
j_call: TRBJ1-1
cdr3_aa: CASRQGLFDTEAFF
cdr3_nt: TGTGCCAGCAGGCAGGGCTTGTTCGACACTGAAGCTTTCTTT

d_call: TRBD2
cdr3_length: 15
v_call: TRBV2
clone_size: -
j_call: TRBJ2-1
cdr3_aa: CASRISGAVANEQFF
cdr3_nt: TGTGCCAGTAGGATTAGCGGGGCTGTCGCCAATGAGCAGTTCTTC

d_call: TRBD1
cdr3_length: 16
v_call: TRBV28
clone_size: -
j_call: TRBJ1-1
cdr3_aa: CASSSPGGPSGSEAFF
cdr3_nt: TGTGCCAGCAGTTCCCCAGGGGGGCCTAGTGGCTCTGAAGCTTTCTTT

d_call: -
cdr3_length: 12
v_call: TRBV28
clone_size: -
j_call: TRBJ1-3
cdr3_aa: CASSSPTELGHF
cdr3_nt: TGTGCCAGCAGTTCACCGACGGAGCTGGGGCATTTT

d_call: TRBD2
cdr3_length: 16
v_call: TRBV19
clone_size: -
j_call: TRBJ2-3
cdr3_aa: CASSTGTSGADDTQYF
cdr3_nt: TGTGCCAGTAGTACCGGGACTAGCGGGGCCGACGATACGCAGTATTTT

d_call: TRBD1
cdr3_length: 16
v_call: TRBV28
clone_size: -
j_call: TRBJ2-2
cdr3_aa: CASSLPHRGLPEELFF
cdr3_nt: TGTGCCAGCAGTTTACCCCACAGGGGGCTCCCAGAGGAGCTGTTTTTT

d_call: TRBD1
cdr3_length: 14
v_call: TRBV19
clone_size: -
j_call: TRBJ1-5
cdr3_aa: CASSIDRVDQPQHF
cdr3_nt: TGTGCCAGTAGTATTGACAGGGTGGATCAGCCCCAGCATTTT

d_call: -
cdr3_length: 16
v_call: TRBV5-1
clone_size: -
j_call: TRBJ1-2
cdr3_aa: CASSLGGTPLGDGYTF
cdr3_nt: TGCGCCAGCAGCTTGGGAGGGACACCATTAGGCGATGGCTACACCTTC

d_call: -
cdr3_length: 12
v_call: TRBV27
clone_size: once
j_call: TRBJ1-6
cdr3_aa: CASREQNSPLHF
cdr3_nt: TGTGCCAGCAGGGAGCAAAATTCACCCCTCCACTTT

d_call: -
cdr3_length: 13
v_call: TRBV5-1
clone_size: -
j_call: TRBJ2-6
cdr3_aa: CARLNSGANVLTF
cdr3_nt: TGCGCCAGATTAAACTCTGGGGCCAACGTCCTGACTTTC

d_call: TRBD2
cdr3_length: 15
v_call: TRBV10-2
clone_size: -
j_call: TRBJ2-7
cdr3_aa: CASFSTSGDSYEQYF
cdr3_nt: TGCGCCAGCTTCTCGACTAGCGGAGACTCCTACGAGCAGTACTTC

d_call: -
cdr3_length: 18
v_call: TRBV27
clone_size: -
j_call: TRBJ2-6
cdr3_aa: CASSLSGEGFSGANVLTF
cdr3_nt: TGTGCCAGCAGTTTATCAGGGGAAGGGTTCTCTGGGGCCAACGTCCTGACTTTC

d_call: -
cdr3_length: 11
v_call: TRBV6-5
clone_size: -
j_call: TRBJ2-1
cdr3_aa: CASGGAYGQFF
cdr3_nt: TGTGCCAGCGGGGGGGCTTACGGGCAGTTCTTC

d_call: -
cdr3_length: 14
v_call: TRBV5-4
clone_size: few
j_call: TRBJ2-1
cdr3_aa: CASSLNLGGLEQFF
cdr3_nt: TGTGCCAGCAGCTTGAACTTGGGGGGGCTTGAGCAGTTCTTC

d_call: -
cdr3_length: 16
v_call: TRBV4-1
clone_size: -
j_call: TRBJ1-5
cdr3_aa: CASSQVQGTSNQPQHF
cdr3_nt: TGCGCCAGCAGCCAAGTCCAGGGCACTAGCAATCAGCCCCAGCATTTT

d_call: TRBD1
cdr3_length: 16
v_call: TRBV4-1
clone_size: -
j_call: TRBJ1-2
cdr3_aa: CASSQVRRGPSYGYTF
cdr3_nt: TGCGCCAGCAGCCAAGTTCGGAGGGGGCCAAGCTATGGCTACACCTTC

d_call: TRBD2
cdr3_length: 14
v_call: TRBV7-2
clone_size: -
j_call: TRBJ2-2
cdr3_aa: CASSSGLATGELFF
cdr3_nt: TGTGCCAGCAGCTCCGGACTAGCGACCGGGGAGCTGTTTTTT

d_call: TRBD2
cdr3_length: 21
v_call: TRBV9
clone_size: -
j_call: TRBJ2-2
cdr3_aa: CASSEPGTYSTGTRNTGELFF
cdr3_nt: TGTGCCAGCAGCGAACCTGGGACATATTCAACCGGGACTAGAAACACCGGGGAGCTGTTTTTT

d_call: -
cdr3_length: 15
v_call: TRBV12-2
clone_size: -
j_call: TRBJ2-7
cdr3_aa: CASRPRGGSSYEQYF
cdr3_nt: TGTGCAAGTCGCCCCCGGGGGGGGAGCTCCTACGAGCAGTACTTC

d_call: TRBD1
cdr3_length: 14
v_call: TRBV7-9
clone_size: -
j_call: TRBJ2-3
cdr3_aa: CASSPTGVPDTQYF
cdr3_nt: TGTGCCAGCAGCCCCACAGGGGTTCCAGATACGCAGTATTTT

d_call: -
cdr3_length: 13
v_call: TRBV6-6
clone_size: -
j_call: TRBJ2-5
cdr3_aa: CASSPQGAETQYF
cdr3_nt: TGTGCCAGCAGTCCTCAAGGGGCGGAGACCCAGTACTTC

d_call: TRBD2
cdr3_length: 15
v_call: TRBV27
clone_size: -
j_call: TRBJ2-7
cdr3_aa: CASSTTGTSGYEQYF
cdr3_nt: TGTGCCAGCAGTACCACCGGGACTAGCGGCTACGAGCAGTACTTC